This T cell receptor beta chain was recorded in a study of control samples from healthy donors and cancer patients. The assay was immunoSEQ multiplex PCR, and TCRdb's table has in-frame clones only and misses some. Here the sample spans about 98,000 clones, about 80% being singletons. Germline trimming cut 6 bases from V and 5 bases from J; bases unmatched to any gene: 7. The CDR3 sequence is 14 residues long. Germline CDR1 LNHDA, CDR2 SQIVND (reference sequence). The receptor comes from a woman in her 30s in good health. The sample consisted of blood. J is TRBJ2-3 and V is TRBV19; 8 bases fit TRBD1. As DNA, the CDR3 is TGTGCCAGTAGCAAGACAGGGGTGGGAGATACGCAGTATTTT. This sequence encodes CASSKTGVGDTQYF.